These T cell receptor beta chains were read from a single sample in a study of blood T cell repertoires in COVID-19. Libraries were prepared by immunoSEQ multiplex PCR; TCRdb keeps only in-frame clonotypes and omits some of them. The sample yields approximately 170,000 clones, 81% seen once. The sample comprised peripheral blood. The receptor source for this set is a man between 60 and 75 years old with active or convalescent COVID-19. The CDR3 runs from the conserved cysteine through the conserved F or W. The D gene is left open where the match is weak. Part of the rows lack a size; the others show once, few, many or a class for expanded clones.

cdr3_nt cdr3_aa clone_size j_call d_call v_call
TGTGCCATCAGCGCCCAGGGGGGAGGCAAAAACATTCAGTACTTC CAISAQGGGKNIQYF . TRBJ2-4 . TRBV10-3
TGTGCCAGCAGCTTGATGGGACTCTCCAATGAGCAGTTCTTC CASSLMGLSNEQFF . TRBJ2-1 . TRBV5-4
TGTGCCAGCAGCTTAGGGCAGGGGAACGTCTACGAGCAGTACTTC CASSLGQGNVYEQYF once TRBJ2-7 . TRBV7-9
TGTGCCAGCAGTTTGAACAGAGACTATGGCTACACCTTC CASSLNRDYGYTF . TRBJ1-2 . TRBV27
TGTGCCAGCAGCTTAGGGGGACAGCTCGTCTATGGCTACACCTTC CASSLGGQLVYGYTF . TRBJ1-2 TRBD1 TRBV11-2
TGTGCCACCAGCAGAGAGAGGGGGACAGTTAGCAATCAGCCCCAGCATTTT CATSRERGTVSNQPQHF . TRBJ1-5 TRBD1 TRBV15
TGTGCCAGCAGCAAACAGGGGGCGGTCTACGAGCAGTACTTC CASSKQGAVYEQYF . TRBJ2-7 TRBD1 TRBV3-1/TRBV3-2
TGTGCCAGCAGCGTAGGACAGGGAGAGACTGAAGCTTTCTTT CASSVGQGETEAFF . TRBJ1-1 TRBD1 TRBV9
TGTGCCAGCTCACCAGCGAGGGGGCGGGTTGGCAATCAGCCCCAGCATTTT CASSPARGRVGNQPQHF . TRBJ1-5 TRBD1 TRBV18
TGTGCCAGCAGCGTAGTGGGGGGTAGCGAAGTCTCCTACGAGCAGTACTTC CASSVVGGSEVSYEQYF . TRBJ2-7 . TRBV9
TGCGCCAGCAGCCTCGGACAGACACAAGAGACCCAGTACTTC CASSLGQTQETQYF . TRBJ2-5 . TRBV4-1
TGTGCCAGCAGTACGGAGGGTGCTAGCACAGATACGCAGTATTTT CASSTEGASTDTQYF once TRBJ2-3 . TRBV6-5
TGTGCCAGCAGCCAAGAGGGACACCAAAATTCACCCCTCCACTTT CASSQEGHQNSPLHF . TRBJ1-6 . TRBV3-1/TRBV3-2
TGTGCCAGCAGTCCCGGGACTAGCGGGATTGAGACCCAGTACTTC CASSPGTSGIETQYF many TRBJ2-5 TRBD2 TRBV6-2/TRBV6-3
TGTGCCAGCAGCCAAGATTCCTACGGGCGGGGGGAGACCTTT CASSQDSYGRGETF few TRBJ2-3 TRBD2 TRBV3-1/TRBV3-2
TGTGCCAGCAGGCACAGGGGAACCACCGGGGAGCTGTTTTTT CASRHRGTTGELFF . TRBJ2-2 TRBD1 TRBV28
TGTGCCAGCAGTCCCCGCGGGGGCGCTAACTTTTGGACCCAGCATTTT CASSPRGGANFWTQHF . TRBJ1-5 . TRBV6-2/TRBV6-3
TGTGCCAGCAGCCAAGGGCACAGGGGGACTAGCGGGAGGTCCTACGAGCAGTACTTC CASSQGHRGTSGRSYEQYF . TRBJ2-7 TRBD2 TRBV14
TGTGCCAGCTCTGCGGGACAGACCTCAACCGGGGAGCTGTTTTTT CASSAGQTSTGELFF . TRBJ2-2 . TRBV18
TGTGCCAGCAGCTCGACAGGTTTACGCTCACCCCTCCACTTT CASSSTGLRSPLHF . TRBJ1-6 . TRBV11-2
TGTGCCAGCAGCTTAGATTTGCGGGGGCTGCACTTC CASSLDLRGLHF . TRBJ2-5 . TRBV11-2
TGTGCCAGCAGCACCGGGACAGGGAGGTCTGGGGCCAACGTCCTGACTTTC CASSTGTGRSGANVLTF . TRBJ2-6 TRBD1 TRBV3-1/TRBV3-2
TGTGCCAGCCACAGGGACTATGGCTACACCTTC CASHRDYGYTF . TRBJ1-2 . TRBV2
TGTGCCAGCAGCTTAGCCCTGACAAGCTTTAACTATGGCTACACCTTC CASSLALTSFNYGYTF . TRBJ1-2 . TRBV11-2
TGCGCCAGCAGCTCCATACTCACAGATACGCAGTATTTT CASSSILTDTQYF . TRBJ2-3 . TRBV5-1
TGTGCCACCAGTGATCCTGCCGGGGTCCAAGAGACCCAGTACTTC CATSDPAGVQETQYF . TRBJ2-5 . TRBV24-1
TGTGCCAGCAGCAAAGTGGCAGGGAATGAAAAACTGTTTTTT CASSKVAGNEKLFF . TRBJ1-4 . TRBV21-1
TGTGCCAGCAGTGCACAGGGGGGGAACACCGGGGAGCTGTTTTTT CASSAQGGNTGELFF . TRBJ2-2 TRBD1 TRBV6-4
TGTGCCAGCAGGCGGGAGACAGGGGCCCGGCGGGGCTACACCTTC CASRRETGARRGYTF . TRBJ1-2 TRBD1 TRBV28
TGTGCCAGCAGCCCCCTAGCGGGAGGGGGGACGGGGGCGAACGAGCAGTACTTC CASSPLAGGGTGANEQYF . TRBJ2-7 TRBD2 TRBV5-6
TGTGCCAGCAGCCCTTTTAGGGGTTCAGGGGTGCAGTACTTC CASSPFRGSGVQYF . TRBJ2-7 . TRBV28
TGTGCCAGCAGCTCCAAACGGGGGACCGGGGAGCTGTTTTTT CASSSKRGTGELFF . TRBJ2-2 . TRBV7-9
TGTGCCAGCAGTTTCGTCCCCGGGACGAACACCGGGGAGCTGTTTTTT CASSFVPGTNTGELFF . TRBJ2-2 . TRBV27
TGTGCCAGCAGCTTTGGGCTCCAGGACAGGGGGGCAGATACGCAGTATTTT CASSFGLQDRGADTQYF . TRBJ2-3 TRBD1 TRBV7-9
TGTGCCAGCAGCTTAGCTCCCACAGGGGAGCAGTACTTC CASSLAPTGEQYF few TRBJ2-7 . TRBV7-8
TGCGCCAGCAGCAATCCGGGACAGGGAACCTCTGGGGCCAACGTCCTGACTTTC CASSNPGQGTSGANVLTF . TRBJ2-6 TRBD1 TRBV5-1
TGTGCCAGTCCTCCCGGCGGCTCTGGGGCCAACGTCCTGACTTTC CASPPGGSGANVLTF . TRBJ2-6 . TRBV11-2
TGTGCCAGCAGTGAGACAGGGCCTGGTGAGCAGTTCTTC CASSETGPGEQFF . TRBJ2-1 TRBD1 TRBV2
TGTGCCAGCAGCTTAAACCCAAGCCTTAATCAGCCCCAGCATTTT CASSLNPSLNQPQHF . TRBJ1-5 . TRBV7-2
TGTGCCAGCTCACCCCCCCCCTCGGCAGGGGTCTATGGCTACACCTTC CASSPPPSAGVYGYTF . TRBJ1-2 . TRBV18
TGTGCCAGCAGCCTCGGGAGCACAGATACGCAGTATTTT CASSLGSTDTQYF . TRBJ2-3 . TRBV9
TGTGCCAGCAGCTTAGGACAGCTGAACACCGGGGAGCTGTTTTTT CASSLGQLNTGELFF . TRBJ2-2 . TRBV13
TGTGCCAGCAGTTTAGCTCCCCCCAAGCCCCAGCATTTT CASSLAPPKPQHF . TRBJ1-5 . TRBV12-3/TRBV12-4
TGTGCCAGCAGCTCCCAGGGGGCCAAGGAGACCCAGTACTTC CASSSQGAKETQYF once TRBJ2-5 TRBD1 TRBV7-8
TGTGCCAGCTCACCCGTCGGGGGGGAGACCCAGTACTTC CASSPVGGETQYF . TRBJ2-5 TRBD2 TRBV18
TGCAGCGTAGCCGGGACACGGGGGGTTCCCCAGCATTTT CSVAGTRGVPQHF . TRBJ1-5 . TRBV29-1
TGTGCCAGTAGTATCCCGGGACAGGGGGCGAGCGGGAGCGGTCACAGCGGGGAGCTGTTTTTT CASSIPGQGASGSGHSGELFF . TRBJ2-2 TRBD1 TRBV19
TGTGCCATCAGTCCCCCAGGGGGAAATTCACCCCTCCACTTT CAISPPGGNSPLHF . TRBJ1-6 TRBD1 TRBV10-3
TGTGCCACGGACAGGGGGCGAAGGAACTACAATGAGCAGTTCTTC CATDRGRRNYNEQFF . TRBJ2-1 TRBD1 TRBV6-5
TGTGCCAGTAGGACAGGTTTTCGGGATTATAGCAATCAGCCCCAGCATTTT CASRTGFRDYSNQPQHF . TRBJ1-5 . TRBV19
TGTGCCATCAGTGAGCCCAGTGATACTAGCGGGAGGTTTCTCGACACAGATACGCAGTATTTT CAISEPSDTSGRFLDTDTQYF few TRBJ2-3 TRBD2 TRBV10-3
TGCGCCAGCAGCCCCGACAAGTATGGCTACACCTTC CASSPDKYGYTF . TRBJ1-2 . TRBV5-1
TGCGCCAGCAGCAAAATACAGGGGGCGGTGGAGACCCAGTACTTC CASSKIQGAVETQYF . TRBJ2-5 TRBD1 TRBV4-1
TGTGCCACCAGCAGAGACAGGGTACGTCAGCCCCAGCATTTT CATSRDRVRQPQHF . TRBJ1-5 . TRBV15
TGTGCCAGCAGCTTAGCGAGCCCTTTCATGAACACTGAAGCTTTCTTT CASSLASPFMNTEAFF . TRBJ1-1 . TRBV7-8
TGTGCCAGTGGAAAGACGGGACTAGCGCAAACCGGGGAGCTGTTTTTT CASGKTGLAQTGELFF once TRBJ2-2 TRBD2 TRBV19
TGTGCCAGTAGTATAACTTCCGGGACTAGCGTCCAAGAGACCCAGTACTTC CASSITSGTSVQETQYF . TRBJ2-5 TRBD2 TRBV19